This T cell receptor (beta chain) was captured in a study of regulatory T cells in long-lasting Graves disease. Both iRepertoire HTBI primers and Arm-PCR of CDR3 regions were used to build the TCR beta libraries. TCRdb called the multiplex PCR reads again in MiXCR, with one record for every CDR3 protein. Among a few hundred thousand distinct CDR3 sequences listed, 16% were seen once. The time point: newly diagnosed GD, antithyroid drugs for less than 3 months. TCR sequences were obtained from RNA taken from PBMCs. These sequences were also reported in another study, on T cells in Graves' hyperthyroidism and ophthalmopathy. That paper states: Stable hyperthyroidism was told apart from ophthalmopathy by a model built on 13 V-J features.

The clonotype was recovered from a man aged 35 to 55 with Graves disease. The sequences come from peripheral blood mononuclear cells (PBMCs), collected at new diagnosis, from a patient treated with antithyroid drugs.

Here the CDR3 reads CASSYPTEGRENGELFF. The CDR3 DNA follows: TGTGCCAGCAGTTACCCCACCGAGGGCAGGGAAAACGGGGAGCTGTTTTTT. The chain combines TRBV6-2 or TRBV6-3 with TRBJ2-2; D may correspond to TRBD1 or TRBD2 (5 bases each). The germline V gene encodes CDR1 MNHEY and CDR2 SVGEGT. V lost 2 bases and J 7 bases, leaving 20 bases between the germline ends. The CDR3 is 17 amino acids.